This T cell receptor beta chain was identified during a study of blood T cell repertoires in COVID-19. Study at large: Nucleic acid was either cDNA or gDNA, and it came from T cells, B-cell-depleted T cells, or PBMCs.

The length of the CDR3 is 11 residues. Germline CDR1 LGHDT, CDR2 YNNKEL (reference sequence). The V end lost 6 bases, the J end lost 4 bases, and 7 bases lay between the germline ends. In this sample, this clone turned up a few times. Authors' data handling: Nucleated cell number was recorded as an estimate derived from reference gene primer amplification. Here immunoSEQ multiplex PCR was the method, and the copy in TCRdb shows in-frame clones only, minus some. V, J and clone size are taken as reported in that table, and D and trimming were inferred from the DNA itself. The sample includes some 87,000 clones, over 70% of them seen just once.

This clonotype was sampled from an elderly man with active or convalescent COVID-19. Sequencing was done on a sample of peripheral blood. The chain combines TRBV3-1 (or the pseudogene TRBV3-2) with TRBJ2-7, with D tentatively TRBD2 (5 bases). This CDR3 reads CASSPGYEQYF. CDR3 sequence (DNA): TGTGCCAGCAGTCCGGGGTACGAGCAGTACTTC.